The entry below describes one T cell receptor beta chain. Its antigen is unidentified. Treatment reported: oral pan-JAK inhibitor, 5-10 mg twice daily. The germline V gene has CDR1 MNHNS and CDR2 SASEGT. The CDR3 totals 16 residues. Trimming stripped 2 bases from V and 2 bases from J, with 16 bases between. This specimen belongs to a study of CD8+ T cells in alopecia areata. Study-level background: Treated patients' severity was scored by percentage of affected scalp area.

General study findings and limits: Among the top 100, expanded CD8+ clones, as well as scalp clonality, were significantly decreased by tofacitinib. Elevated clonality characterized lesional scalp relative to normal scalp, particularly in alopecia totalis/universalis.

RNA extraction was followed by reverse transcription into cDNA, which acted as the sequencing template. Produced via immunoSEQ multiplex PCR; TCRdb's table is partial and in-frame only. This sample has about 140,000 clones; roughly nine tenths occur once, and the top ten carry roughly 13%. The chain carries TRBV6-1 and TRBJ2-7, with D possibly called TRBD1 or TRBD2 (5 bases each). The clonotype comes from a human donor with alopecia areata. The specimen was CD8+ T cells sorted from blood, collected at week 4, from a patient treated with tofacitinib. CDR3 DNA sequence: TGTGCCAGCAGTGAATCGGTTGGGACCGGCGCCTACGAGCAGTACTTC. As protein: CASSESVGTGAYEQYF.